A few counts support the clone carrying this T cell receptor beta chain. What it binds is unknown. This entry is derived from a study of T-cell memory formation after mild COVID-19. Findings and limits, study-wide: Clones shrinking from day 15 to 85 showed even CD4/CD8 mixes; later expanders tilted CD4+. CM and EM subsets held most contracting CD4+ clones; EMRA held CD8+ ones.

The CDR3 spans 18 residues. V was pared by 3 bases and J by 0 bases, with 11 bases of the junction left unmatched. TCRdb redid the calling of the 5' RACE reads with MiXCR, one entry per CDR3 protein. The table includes a few hundred thousand distinct CDR3 sequences, roughly a tenth detected once. Sequencing was done on a sample of PBMCs or a T cell subset sorted from them (not recorded which). This TCR was recovered from a man younger than 30 who had mild COVID-19 (a few samples of this study predate the infection). Cell type and time point are not known. This chain joins TRBV12-3 or TRBV12-4 and TRBJ2-5; TRBD2 agrees at 9 bases. CDR3 DNA: TGTGCCAGCAGTTTGGATGAGCGGGGGGCAACCTACCAAGAGACCCAGTACTTC. It encodes CASSLDERGATYQETQYF.